This T cell receptor beta chain derives from a study of OX40 agonist ivuxolimab in advanced cancers. Germline assignment: CDR1 SGHAT and CDR2 FQNNGV. The CDR3 contains 15 residues. V shed 2 bases and J shed 0 bases, with 9 bases lying between them. Concerning this clone itself: Its matching antigen is unknown.

Study results and caveats: The work left the antigen specificity of expanded peripheral T cells undetermined.

TCRdb keeps only in-frame clones here, not all; method: immunoSEQ multiplex PCR. The top ten hold approximately 22% of the sample, which has tens of thousands of clones, roughly 80% seen once. V is TRBV11-2 and J is TRBJ2-3; no reliable D call. Source: CD4+ or CD8+ T cells sorted from blood, taken in a trial of the OX40 agonist ivuxolimab. This receptor was obtained from an adult with an advanced solid tumor such as melanoma, head and neck, liver or kidney cancer. CDR3 residues: CASSLQLLSTDTQYF. The CDR3 DNA sequence: TGTGCCAGCAGCTTACAGCTATTAAGCACAGATACGCAGTATTTT.